The clone carrying this TCR beta chain was recorded at least ten times. The sample comes from a study of Graves' ophthalmopathy and Graves' hyperthyroidism. There are 12 residues in the CDR3. Germline assignment: CDR1 SQVTM and CDR2 ANQGSEA. The V end lost 0 bases, the J end lost 5 bases, and 7 bases lay between the germline ends. RNA transcripts were the template, and TCR beta CDR3 regions were amplified from them. Second-round multiplex PCR came after first-round RT-PCR with HTBI primers. TCRdb re-called the multiplex PCR reads through MiXCR, storing one row per CDR3 protein. The top ten hold around 3% of the sample, which has about 660,000 distinct CDR3 sequences, roughly 39% seen once.

The sample taken for sequencing was peripheral blood. The V and J genes are TRBV29-1 and TRBJ1-2; D not resolved. This receptor was identified in an adult man with Graves' ophthalmopathy. In DNA, the CDR3 is TGCAGCGTTGAAGATAGCAGTTATGGCTACACCTTC. Translated: CSVEDSSYGYTF.